This TCR beta chain was sequenced during a study of cytomegalovirus exposure and HLA in healthy donors. The PCR made use of 60 Vbeta and 13 Jbeta primers. TCRdb's table, derived via immunoSEQ multiplex PCR, lists solely in-frame clones and lacks some. Of some 190,000 clones in the sample, roughly 80% are singletons; the top ten hold 1.5%. Looked up from germline, CDR1 is SEHNR and CDR2 is FQNEAQ (reference sequence). The length of the CDR3 is 17 residues. V dropped 5 bases and J dropped 0; count of bases not matched to a gene: 5. The sequenced sample consisted of PBMCs. The chain joins TRBV7-9 to TRBJ2-1; 12 nucleotides match TRBD2. The sequence derives from a man in his forties or fifties in good health and CMV-seronegative. CDR3 loop: CASSTGLAGFSYNEQFF. The CDR3 DNA is TGTGCCAGCAGCACCGGACTAGCGGGATTCTCCTACAATGAGCAGTTCTTC.